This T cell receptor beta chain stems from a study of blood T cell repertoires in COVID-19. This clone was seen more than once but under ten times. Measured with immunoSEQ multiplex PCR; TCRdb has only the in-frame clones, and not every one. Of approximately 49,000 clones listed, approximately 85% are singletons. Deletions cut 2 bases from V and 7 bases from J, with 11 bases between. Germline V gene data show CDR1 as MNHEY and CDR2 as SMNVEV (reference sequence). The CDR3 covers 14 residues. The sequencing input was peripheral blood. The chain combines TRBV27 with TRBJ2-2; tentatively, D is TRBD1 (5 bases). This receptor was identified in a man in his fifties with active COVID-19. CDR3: CASSLARVSGELFF. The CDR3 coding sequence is TGTGCCAGCAGTTTAGCCAGGGTGAGCGGGGAGCTGTTTTTT.